A selection of T cell receptor beta chains follows, all from one sample in a study of OX40 agonist ivuxolimab in advanced cancers. Profiled with immunoSEQ multiplex PCR; TCRdb holds only in-frame clones, not every one. This table has some 90,000 clones, approximately 90% appearing once. The sequenced sample was CD4+ or CD8+ T cells sorted from blood, obtained in a trial of the OX40 agonist ivuxolimab. The source of these receptors is an adult with an advanced solid tumor such as melanoma, head and neck, liver or kidney cancer. CDR3s include the opening cysteine and the closing phenylalanine or tryptophan. Each record gives: clone size, D gene, CDR3 length, V gene, J gene, CDR3 protein, CDR3 DNA. A D gene is named only where the DNA matches it firmly. The size entry is marked missing in some rows and otherwise reads once, few, many or a size class.

abundance: -
d_gene: -
len: 13
v_gene: TRBV11-3
j_gene: TRBJ2-2
CDR3aa: CASSSPATGELFF
CDR3nt: TGTGCCAGCAGCTCCCCTGCCACCGGGGAGCTGTTTTTT

abundance: -
d_gene: TRBD2
len: 15
v_gene: TRBV4-2
j_gene: TRBJ2-7
CDR3aa: CASSRAAGDPYEQYF
CDR3nt: TGTGCCAGCAGCCGAGCCGCGGGAGATCCCTACGAGCAGTACTTC

abundance: -
d_gene: TRBD1
len: 15
v_gene: TRBV28
j_gene: TRBJ2-3
CDR3aa: CASRRQGAYTDTQYF
CDR3nt: TGTGCCAGCAGGAGACAGGGGGCTTACACAGATACGCAGTATTTT

abundance: -
d_gene: -
len: 14
v_gene: TRBV4-2
j_gene: TRBJ2-7
CDR3aa: CASSQDQRKGEQYF
CDR3nt: TGTGCCAGCAGCCAGGACCAGCGGAAAGGCGAGCAGTACTTC

abundance: -
d_gene: -
len: 17
v_gene: TRBV7-9
j_gene: TRBJ2-7
CDR3aa: CASSLGYGTMESYEQYF
CDR3nt: TGTGCCAGCAGCTTAGGCTACGGGACAATGGAGTCTTACGAGCAGTACTTC

abundance: -
d_gene: TRBD1
len: 14
v_gene: TRBV6-5
j_gene: TRBJ1-2
CDR3aa: CASSFLTGGYGYTF
CDR3nt: TGTGCCAGCAGTTTCCTGACAGGGGGTTATGGCTACACCTTC

abundance: -
d_gene: TRBD2
len: 16
v_gene: TRBV7-3
j_gene: TRBJ2-6
CDR3aa: CASSLLAGAGANVLTF
CDR3nt: TGTGCCAGCAGCTTACTAGCGGGAGCTGGGGCCAACGTCCTGACTTTC

abundance: once
d_gene: TRBD1
len: 14
v_gene: TRBV9
j_gene: TRBJ1-2
CDR3aa: CASSVEQGALGYTF
CDR3nt: TGTGCCAGCAGCGTAGAGCAGGGGGCGCTTGGCTACACCTTC

abundance: once
d_gene: TRBD1
len: 15
v_gene: TRBV18
j_gene: TRBJ2-1
CDR3aa: CASDQQGAVNNEQFF
CDR3nt: TGTGCCAGCGACCAACAGGGGGCGGTCAACAATGAGCAGTTCTTC

abundance: -
d_gene: -
len: 12
v_gene: TRBV7-9
j_gene: TRBJ2-1
CDR3aa: CASSRGASEQFF
CDR3nt: TGTGCCAGCTCCCGGGGGGCCAGTGAGCAGTTCTTC

abundance: -
d_gene: TRBD2
len: 15
v_gene: TRBV6-1
j_gene: TRBJ2-3
CDR3aa: CASSSNGRRTDTQYF
CDR3nt: TGTGCCAGCAGTAGTAACGGGAGGCGCACAGATACGCAGTATTTT

abundance: -
d_gene: -
len: 12
v_gene: TRBV5-4
j_gene: TRBJ2-2
CDR3aa: CASSLTAGELFF
CDR3nt: TGTGCCAGCAGCTTGACAGCCGGGGAGCTGTTTTTT

abundance: -
d_gene: -
len: 15
v_gene: TRBV4-1
j_gene: TRBJ2-2
CDR3aa: CASSQVAVNTGELFF
CDR3nt: TGCGCCAGCAGCCAAGTCGCAGTCAACACCGGGGAGCTGTTTTTT

abundance: few
d_gene: -
len: 18
v_gene: TRBV5-4
j_gene: TRBJ2-3
CDR3aa: CASSMRGLAGSSTDTQYF
CDR3nt: TGTGCCAGCAGCATGAGGGGGCTAGCGGGTTCTAGCACAGATACGCAGTATTTT

abundance: -
d_gene: -
len: 18
v_gene: TRBV30
j_gene: TRBJ2-1
CDR3aa: CAWNYGRALPPSHNEQFF
CDR3nt: TGTGCCTGGAACTATGGGCGGGCTCTTCCTCCCTCCCACAATGAGCAGTTCTTC

abundance: -
d_gene: -
len: 13
v_gene: TRBV28
j_gene: TRBJ1-5
CDR3aa: CASRDGYNQPQHF
CDR3nt: TGTGCCAGCAGGGACGGATACAATCAGCCCCAGCATTTT

abundance: once
d_gene: TRBD1
len: 13
v_gene: TRBV6-5
j_gene: TRBJ1-2
CDR3aa: CASSRDRAGGYTF
CDR3nt: TGTGCCAGCTCGAGGGACAGGGCGGGCGGCTACACCTTC

abundance: -
d_gene: TRBD1
len: 15
v_gene: TRBV7-6
j_gene: TRBJ1-4
CDR3aa: CASSARDRREEKLFF
CDR3nt: TGTGCCAGCAGCGCCAGGGACAGAAGAGAGGAAAAACTGTTTTTT

abundance: -
d_gene: -
len: 16
v_gene: TRBV5-1
j_gene: TRBJ2-2
CDR3aa: CASTGTSGGNTGELFF
CDR3nt: TGCGCCAGCACCGGGACCTCAGGCGGGAACACCGGGGAGCTGTTTTTT

abundance: -
d_gene: TRBD1
len: 15
v_gene: TRBV5-1
j_gene: TRBJ2-5
CDR3aa: CASSLTGGQQETQYF
CDR3nt: TGCGCCAGCAGCTTGACAGGGGGTCAGCAAGAGACCCAGTACTTC

abundance: -
d_gene: -
len: 15
v_gene: TRBV5-1
j_gene: TRBJ2-1
CDR3aa: CASRTGWEWNNEQFF
CDR3nt: TGCGCCAGCCGTACCGGGTGGGAGTGGAACAATGAGCAGTTCTTC

abundance: -
d_gene: -
len: 12
v_gene: TRBV30
j_gene: TRBJ2-5
CDR3aa: CAWSVITQTQYF
CDR3nt: TGTGCCTGGAGTGTAATAACCCAGACCCAGTACTTC

abundance: once
d_gene: TRBD1
len: 15
v_gene: TRBV18
j_gene: TRBJ1-1
CDR3aa: CASSRTGGLNTEAFF
CDR3nt: TGTGCCAGCTCCCGGACAGGGGGTTTGAACACTGAAGCTTTCTTT

abundance: -
d_gene: -
len: 18
v_gene: TRBV28
j_gene: TRBJ2-4
CDR3aa: CASSLGSLGNRAKNIQYF
CDR3nt: TGTGCCAGCAGTTTAGGGTCGTTGGGTAACCGGGCCAAAAACATTCAGTACTTC

abundance: -
d_gene: -
len: 13
v_gene: TRBV15
j_gene: TRBJ2-7
CDR3aa: CATSRELDFKQYF
CDR3nt: TGTGCCACCAGCAGAGAACTAGACTTTAAGCAGTACTTC

abundance: -
d_gene: -
len: 11
v_gene: TRBV11-2
j_gene: TRBJ2-7
CDR3aa: CASSLEDLQYF
CDR3nt: TGTGCCAGCAGCTTGGAGGATCTCCAGTACTTC

abundance: -
d_gene: TRBD2
len: 15
v_gene: TRBV5-1
j_gene: TRBJ2-3
CDR3aa: CASSLETSGKDTQYF
CDR3nt: TGCGCCAGCAGCTTAGAGACTAGCGGGAAAGATACGCAGTATTTT

abundance: -
d_gene: -
len: 14
v_gene: TRBV15
j_gene: TRBJ1-3
CDR3aa: CATSRDYGENTIYF
CDR3nt: TGTGCCACCAGCAGAGATTATGGGGAAAACACCATATATTTT

abundance: -
d_gene: -
len: 14
v_gene: TRBV7-2
j_gene: TRBJ2-2
CDR3aa: CASSLSPGTGELFF
CDR3nt: TGTGCCAGCAGCTTAAGTCCCGGGACCGGGGAGCTGTTTTTT

abundance: once
d_gene: -
len: 11
v_gene: TRBV30
j_gene: TRBJ1-1
CDR3aa: CAWSGDTEAFF
CDR3nt: TGTGCCTGGAGTGGGGACACCGAAGCTTTCTTT

abundance: -
d_gene: -
len: 13
v_gene: TRBV7-7
j_gene: TRBJ2-2
CDR3aa: CASSRGEFGELFF
CDR3nt: TGTGCCAGCAGCCGAGGGGAGTTCGGGGAGCTGTTTTTT

abundance: -
d_gene: TRBD2
len: 15
v_gene: TRBV9
j_gene: TRBJ2-1
CDR3aa: CASSGTSGIFYEQFF
CDR3nt: TGTGCCAGCAGCGGAACTAGCGGGATTTTCTATGAGCAGTTCTTC

abundance: -
d_gene: TRBD2
len: 16
v_gene: TRBV10-3
j_gene: TRBJ2-5
CDR3aa: CAISEELAGGGETQYF
CDR3nt: TGTGCCATCAGTGAGGAACTAGCGGGAGGCGGAGAGACCCAGTACTTC

abundance: -
d_gene: TRBD2
len: 16
v_gene: TRBV27
j_gene: TRBJ2-7
CDR3aa: CASRGAGTSGSREQYF
CDR3nt: TGTGCCAGCAGGGGGGCCGGGACTAGCGGGAGTCGAGAGCAGTACTTC

abundance: -
d_gene: -
len: 14
v_gene: TRBV10-3
j_gene: TRBJ2-7
CDR3aa: CAISDRKSSYEQYF
CDR3nt: TGTGCCATCAGTGATCGAAAGAGCTCCTACGAGCAGTACTTC

abundance: once
d_gene: -
len: 12
v_gene: TRBV15
j_gene: TRBJ1-1
CDR3aa: CATSRDGGEAFF
CDR3nt: TGTGCCACCAGCAGAGATGGCGGTGAAGCTTTCTTT

abundance: -
d_gene: -
len: 13
v_gene: TRBV5-1
j_gene: TRBJ1-5
CDR3aa: CASSFDSLGPQHF
CDR3nt: TGCGCCAGCAGCTTCGACAGCCTAGGGCCCCAGCATTTT

abundance: -
d_gene: -
len: 13
v_gene: TRBV5-5
j_gene: TRBJ1-1
CDR3aa: CASSLGADTEAFF
CDR3nt: TGTGCCAGCAGCCTCGGGGCCGACACTGAAGCTTTCTTT